Each of the 7 T cell receptor beta chains below was sequenced from the same sample in a study of T cell repertoires in cytomegalovirus infection. TCRdb re-derived calls from the reads in MiXCR, one entry per CDR3 protein. The sample records 250,000 or so distinct CDR3 sequences, around 15% being singletons. What was sequenced was CD8+ T cells from PBMCs. The source of these receptors is a human donor in good health (CMV status not recorded). Some clones in this sample may be carry-over from other donors' samples.

V usage is TRBV3-1 and J usage is TRBJ2-4, with D uncertain. The V and J ends lost 5 bases and 0 bases respectively, with 14 bases between them. Germline lookup yields CDR1 LGHDT and CDR2 YNNKEL (reference sequence). The CDR3 runs 16 residues. CDR3 residues: CASSSKTGLAKNIQYF. CDR3 coding DNA: TGTGCCAGCAGCTCTAAGACCGGGCTAGCCAAAAACATTCAGTACTTC.

There are a few counts of this clonotype. This rearrangement joins TRBV7-9 to TRBJ1-1; 8 bases line up with TRBD1. This CDR3 is 15 amino acids long. With V trimmed by 4 bases and J by 9 bases, 13 bases remained unmatched. Germline CDR1 reads SEHNR; CDR2 reads FQNEAQ (reference sequence). CDR3 sequence (DNA): TGTGCCAGCAGCTCGATCGGGACAGGCCCCCTTCAAGCTTTCTTT. Its translation is CASSSIGTGPLQAFF.

The chain carries TRBV20-1 and TRBJ2-7; 8 nucleotides match TRBD1. CDR1 is DFQATT and CDR2 is SNEGSKA in the germline V gene (reference sequence). The CDR3 has 14 amino acids. The V segment lost 6 bases and the J segment 0 bases; nucleotides outside the gene matches: 7. DNA for the CDR3: TGCAGTGCCCGCAGGACAGGGAGCTCCTACGAGCAGTACTTC. Its translation: CSARRTGSSYEQYF.

This clonotype was recorded many times. The chain uses TRBV7-6 and TRBJ1-1; weak D call: TRBD1 (5 bases). Between the trimmed V and J ends, which lost 5 bases and 5 bases, there was a span of 15 bases. Germline CDR1 and CDR2: SGHVS and FNYEAQ. CDR3 length equals 14 residues. CDR3 in DNA: TGTGCCAGCAGCCTCGTTTTGGGGGGAACTGAAGCTTTCTTT. Protein sequence: CASSLVLGGTEAFF. Drawing the rest from reference TRBV7-6 and TRBJ1-1, the complete variable domain is GAGVSQSPRYKVTKRGQDVALRCDPISGHVSLYWYRQALGQGPEFLTYFNYEAQQDKSGLPNDRFSAERPEGSISTLTIQRTEQRDSAMYRCASSLVLGGTEAFFGQGTRLTVV.

This clonotype was counted at least ten times. This chain links TRBV7-9 with TRBJ2-1, with D possibly called TRBD1 or TRBD2 (7 bases each). Germline V CDR1 and CDR2: SEHNR, FQNEAQ (reference sequence). Trimming pared 5 bases from V and 3 bases from J, leaving 20 bases between. The CDR3 spans 17 residues. The CDR3 DNA reads TGTGCCAGCAGCCCGCGATCCCAGGGGGGGATCTACAATGAGCAGTTCTTC. Its translation is CASSPRSQGGIYNEQFF. Full variable domain (missing parts from reference TRBV7-9 and TRBJ2-1): DTGVSQNPRHKITKRGQNVTFRCDPISEHNRLYWYRQTLGQGPEFLTYFQNEAQLEKSRLLSDRFSAERPKGSFSTLEIQRTEQGDSAMYLCASSPRSQGGIYNEQFFGPGTRLTVL.

V and J are TRBV20-1 and TRBJ2-1; D unclear. CDR3 length: 14 amino acids. From germline, CDR1 is DFQATT and CDR2 SNEGSKA (reference sequence). V lost 3 bases and J 0 bases, leaving 9 bases between the germline ends. The CDR3 bases are TGCAGTGCTAGCGAGCTATTCTCCTACAATGAGCAGTTCTTC. It specifies CSASELFSYNEQFF.

This clonotype was picked up a small number of times. The chain recombines TRBV28 with TRBJ1-2; TRBD1 is a possible D gene (5 bases). The germline V gene has CDR1 MDHEN and CDR2 SYDVKM. Trimming left V 6 bases short and J 4 bases short, with 21 bases between. The CDR3 covers 16 residues. For the CDR3, the DNA is TGTGCCAGCAGACCGCTTCAGGGCGGATGGAGCTATGGCTACACCTTC. This codes for CASRPLQGGWSYGYTF.